This TCR beta chain was recorded in a study of response to subunit inactivated influenza vaccine. Study outcomes and limitations: After each seasonal influenza vaccination, few new T cells are recruited, the authors suggested.

This clonotype was seen many times. Its antigen is not known. TCRdb reanalysed the RT-PCR reads using MiXCR and keeps one entry per CDR3 protein. The sample yields fewer than 600,000 distinct CDR3 sequences, roughly 7.9% seen once. The CDR3 totals 15 residues. CDR1 is DFQATT and CDR2 is SNEGSKA in the germline V gene (reference sequence). V lost 3 bases to trimming and J lost 0 bases, with 12 bases between them. The clonotype comes from a man aged 50 to 69 who received an inactivated influenza vaccine. V usage is TRBV20-1 and J usage is TRBJ1-3; D gene ambiguous. The sample here was PBMCs from blood, taken about 23 months after vaccination. Here the CDR3 DNA reads TGCAGTGCTAGCCAGGCAGCCGACTCTGGAAACACCATATATTTT. This sequence encodes CSASQAADSGNTIYF.